This T cell receptor beta chain was profiled in a study of Ad26.COV2.S vaccination and SARS-CoV-2 variants. Treatment here: over 15 received Ad26.COV2.S at low or high dose, single or two shots; several received placebo; per-sample allocation not given. The study sampled participants on day 63 after the first vaccine or placebo injection. Trimming removed 4 bases from V and 9 bases from J; junction bases left unmatched: 9. The CDR3 is made up of 16 amino acids. The germline gives CDR1 SGHTA, CDR2 FQGNSA. General observations from the study: Responses of spike-specific T cells (both CD8+ and CD4+) reportedly showed substantial breadth after vaccination.

Data came from immunoSEQ multiplex PCR; TCRdb stores just in-frame clones and leaves some out. The sample holds roughly 350,000 clones, 75% to 90% seen once. On this clone: The antigen is unknown.

Sequencing was performed on peripheral blood, taken in a trial of Ad26.COV2.S vaccine versus placebo. The origin of this receptor is a person between 18 and 65 years old who received the Ad26.COV2.S COVID-19 vaccine or a placebo. J is TRBJ2-3 and V is TRBV7-2, with 14 bases that match TRBD2. The CDR3 spells CASSSKGLAGAGTQYF. The DNA for the CDR3 is TGTGCCAGCAGCTCCAAGGGACTAGCGGGAGCGGGAACGCAGTATTTT.